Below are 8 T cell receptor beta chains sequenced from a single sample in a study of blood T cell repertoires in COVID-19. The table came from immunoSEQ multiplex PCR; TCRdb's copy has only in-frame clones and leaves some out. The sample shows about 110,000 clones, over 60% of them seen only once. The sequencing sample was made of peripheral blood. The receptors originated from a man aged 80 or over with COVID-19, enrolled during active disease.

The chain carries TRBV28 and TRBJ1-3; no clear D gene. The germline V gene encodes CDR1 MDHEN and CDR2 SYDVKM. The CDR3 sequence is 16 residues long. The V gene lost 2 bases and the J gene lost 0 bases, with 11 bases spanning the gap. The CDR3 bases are TGTGCCAGCAGTTTAACCCAGGTCGCCTCTGGAAACACCATATATTTT. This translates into CASSLTQVASGNTIYF.

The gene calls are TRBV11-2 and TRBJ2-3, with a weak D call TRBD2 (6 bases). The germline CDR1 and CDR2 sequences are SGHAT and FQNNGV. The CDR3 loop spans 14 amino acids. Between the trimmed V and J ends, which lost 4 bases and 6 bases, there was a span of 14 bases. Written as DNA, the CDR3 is TGTGCCAGCAGCTCCCGCGCGGAGGGGGATACGCAGTATTTT. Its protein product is CASSSRAEGDTQYF.

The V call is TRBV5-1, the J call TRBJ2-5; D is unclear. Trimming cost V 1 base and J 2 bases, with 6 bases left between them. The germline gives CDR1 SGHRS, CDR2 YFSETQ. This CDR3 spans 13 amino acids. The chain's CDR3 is CASSLSSQETQYF. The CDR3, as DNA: TGCGCCAGCAGCTTGTCCAGTCAAGAGACCCAGTACTTC.

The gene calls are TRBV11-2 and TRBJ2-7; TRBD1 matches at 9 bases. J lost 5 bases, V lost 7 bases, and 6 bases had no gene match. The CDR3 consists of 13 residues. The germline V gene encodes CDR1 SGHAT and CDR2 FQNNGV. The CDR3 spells CASKDRGGHEQYF. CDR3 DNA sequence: TGTGCCAGCAAGGACAGGGGTGGGCACGAGCAGTACTTC.

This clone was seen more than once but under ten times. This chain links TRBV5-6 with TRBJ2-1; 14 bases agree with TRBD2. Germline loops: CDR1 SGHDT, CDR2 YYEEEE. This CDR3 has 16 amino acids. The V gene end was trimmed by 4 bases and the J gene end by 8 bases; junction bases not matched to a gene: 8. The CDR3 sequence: CASSLEGLAGVYEQFF. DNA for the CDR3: TGTGCCAGCAGCCTGGAGGGACTAGCGGGAGTCTATGAGCAGTTCTTC.

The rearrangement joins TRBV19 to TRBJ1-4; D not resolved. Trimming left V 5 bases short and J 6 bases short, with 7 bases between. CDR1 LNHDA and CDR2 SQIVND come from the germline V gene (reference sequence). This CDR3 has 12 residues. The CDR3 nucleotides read TGTGCCAGTAGTGTCAGCGATGAAAAACTGTTTTTT. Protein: CASSVSDEKLFF.

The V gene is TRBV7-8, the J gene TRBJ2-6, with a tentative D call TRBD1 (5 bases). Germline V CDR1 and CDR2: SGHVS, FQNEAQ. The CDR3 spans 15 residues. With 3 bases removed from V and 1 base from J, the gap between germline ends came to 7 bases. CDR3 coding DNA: TGTGCCAGCAGCTTCAGGGTATCTGGGGCCAACGTCCTGACTTTC. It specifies CASSFRVSGANVLTF.

Here the CDR3 DNA reads TGTGCCAGCATCCCTGTAGGGACAGGGCCCGGCAATGAGCAGTTCTTC. This gives the protein CASIPVGTGPGNEQFF. The chain is built from TRBV28 and TRBJ2-1; 9 bases line up with TRBD1. The length of the CDR3 is 16 residues. Germline V gene sequence: CDR1 MDHEN, CDR2 SYDVKM. V gave up 7 bases and J gave up 6 bases; unmatched junction bases: 13.